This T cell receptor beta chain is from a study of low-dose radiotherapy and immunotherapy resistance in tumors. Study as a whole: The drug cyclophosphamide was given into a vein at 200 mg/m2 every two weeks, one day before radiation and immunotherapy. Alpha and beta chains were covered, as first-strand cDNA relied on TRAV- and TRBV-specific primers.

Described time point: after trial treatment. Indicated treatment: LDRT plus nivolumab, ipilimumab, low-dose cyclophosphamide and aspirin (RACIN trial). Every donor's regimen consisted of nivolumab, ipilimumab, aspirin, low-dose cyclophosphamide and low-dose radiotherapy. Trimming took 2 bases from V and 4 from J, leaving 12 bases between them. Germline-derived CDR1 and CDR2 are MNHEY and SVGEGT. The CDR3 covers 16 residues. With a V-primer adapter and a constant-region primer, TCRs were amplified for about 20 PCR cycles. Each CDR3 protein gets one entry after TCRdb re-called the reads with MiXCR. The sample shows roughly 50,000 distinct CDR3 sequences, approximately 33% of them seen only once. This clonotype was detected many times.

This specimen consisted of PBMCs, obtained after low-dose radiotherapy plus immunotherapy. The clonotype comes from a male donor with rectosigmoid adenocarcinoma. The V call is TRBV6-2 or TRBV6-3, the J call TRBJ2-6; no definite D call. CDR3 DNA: TGTGCCAGCAGTTACGATTTGGGCTCCGGGGCCAACGTCCTGACTTTC. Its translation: CASSYDLGSGANVLTF.